Listed below are T cell receptor beta chains from one sample, sequenced in a study of T cells after yellow fever vaccination. MiXCR was run by TCRdb on the 5' RACE reads, yielding one entry per CDR3 protein. The repertoire holds some 340,000 distinct CDR3 sequences, with 9.5% to 12% as singletons. The source was CD4+ T cells sorted from PBMCs, collected 45 days after the yellow fever booster vaccination. The origin of the receptors is a young man who received the YFV17D yellow fever vaccine. Both conserved end residues are part of each CDR3. A D gene is named only where the DNA matches it firmly.

.,TRBV6-1,CASSPQGRGNGQPQHF
TRBD1,TRBV9,CASSIPTGVNEQFF
.,TRBV6-6,CASSYRRGSYNEQFF
.,TRBV6-5,CASRLDRGNQPQHF
.,TRBV5-1,CASSLVSTMNTEAFF
TRBD2,TRBV12-3/TRBV12-4,CASSLRLAGSEQFF
.,TRBV7-6,CASSLALGWSTEAFF
TRBD2,TRBV5-6,CASTPLAGGTYEQYF
TRBD1,TRBV5-1,CASRGDRATDTQYF
TRBD1,TRBV20-1,CSAIPGTGVKDTQYF
.,TRBV5-1,CASSFGQSQETQYF
.,TRBV3-1,CASSQGFYEQYF
TRBD1,TRBV6-5,CASSYAGQGRTEAFF
.,TRBV7-9,CASSISQTQYF
.,TRBV5-1,CASSWGWNSGNTIYF
.,TRBV20-1,CSARQPQGLGNTIYF
TRBD1,TRBV6-5,CASSYSSDRGYNYGYTF
.,TRBV6-5,CASSEGVKGNTEAFF
TRBD1,TRBV5-1,CASSLDPGGRPRGYTF
TRBD1,TRBV6-1,CASSERGTGGRVTDTQYF
.,TRBV7-7,CASSPQIQETQYF
.,TRBV4-3,CASSQVSAGIPTQYF
TRBD1,TRBV5-4,CASSSQGAWEQYF
.,TRBV7-9,CASSFFGSTNEKLFF
TRBD1,TRBV6-7,CASVSRLKRDSPNTGELFF
TRBD1,TRBV5-1,CASSSGQGPTQYF
.,TRBV23-1,CASSQSDNYNSPLHF